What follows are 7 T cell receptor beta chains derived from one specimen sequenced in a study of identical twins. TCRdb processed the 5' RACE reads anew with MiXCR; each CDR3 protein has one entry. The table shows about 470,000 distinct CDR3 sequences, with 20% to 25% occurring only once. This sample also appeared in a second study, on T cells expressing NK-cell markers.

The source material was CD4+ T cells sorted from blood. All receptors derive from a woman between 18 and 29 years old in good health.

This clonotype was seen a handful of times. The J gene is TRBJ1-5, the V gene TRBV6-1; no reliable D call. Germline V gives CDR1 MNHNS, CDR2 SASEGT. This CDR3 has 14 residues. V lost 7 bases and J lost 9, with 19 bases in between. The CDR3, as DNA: TGTGCCAGCATGCCCTGGGGAGGGTCGGGGCCCCAGCATTTT. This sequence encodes CASMPWGGSGPQHF.

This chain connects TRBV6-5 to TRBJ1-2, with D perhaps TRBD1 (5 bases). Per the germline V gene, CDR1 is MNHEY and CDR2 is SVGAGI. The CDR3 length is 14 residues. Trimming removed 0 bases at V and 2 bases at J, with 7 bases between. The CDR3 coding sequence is TGTGCCAGCAGTTACTCTGGGGGAAACTATGGCTACACCTTC. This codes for CASSYSGGNYGYTF.

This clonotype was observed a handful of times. The CDR3, as DNA: TGCGCCAGCACCGTAGCGGGAGGCTCCTACAATGAGCAGTTCTTC. Protein: CASTVAGGSYNEQFF. The chain recombines TRBV5-1 with TRBJ2-1; 10 bases align to TRBD2. CDR3 length equals 15 residues. CDR1 and CDR2 from the germline V gene are SGHRS and YFSETQ. V was clipped by 6 bases and J by 0 bases; unmatched bases: 3.

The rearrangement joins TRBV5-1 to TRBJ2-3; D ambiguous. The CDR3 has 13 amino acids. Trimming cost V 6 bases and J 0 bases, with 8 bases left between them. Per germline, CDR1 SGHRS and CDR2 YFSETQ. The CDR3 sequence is CASIGPSTDTQYF. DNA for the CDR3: TGCGCCAGCATCGGACCTAGCACAGATACGCAGTATTTT. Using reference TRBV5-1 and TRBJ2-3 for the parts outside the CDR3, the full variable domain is KAGVTQTPRYLIKTRGQQVTLSCSPISGHRSVSWYQQTPGQGLQFLFEYFSETQRNKGNFPGRFSGRQFSNSRSEMNVSTLELGDSALYLCASIGPSTDTQYFGPGTRLTVL.

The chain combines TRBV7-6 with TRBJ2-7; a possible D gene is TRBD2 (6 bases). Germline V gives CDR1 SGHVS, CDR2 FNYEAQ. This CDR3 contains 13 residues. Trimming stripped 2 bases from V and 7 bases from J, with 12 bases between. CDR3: CASSLTFAGEQYF. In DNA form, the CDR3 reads TGTGCCAGCAGCTTAACGTTTGCGGGGGAGCAGTACTTC.

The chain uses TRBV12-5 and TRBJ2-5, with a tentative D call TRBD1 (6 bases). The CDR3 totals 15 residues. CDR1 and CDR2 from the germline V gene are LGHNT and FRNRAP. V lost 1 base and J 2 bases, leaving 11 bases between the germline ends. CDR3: CASGLGQDRQETQYF. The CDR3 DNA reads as TGTGCTAGTGGTTTGGGACAGGACAGACAAGAGACCCAGTACTTC.

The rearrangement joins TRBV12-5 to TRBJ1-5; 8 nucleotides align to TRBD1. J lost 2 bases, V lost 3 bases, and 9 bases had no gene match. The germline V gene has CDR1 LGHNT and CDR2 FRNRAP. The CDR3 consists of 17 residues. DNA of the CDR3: TGTGCTAGTGGTTTCCCAGGGGGCGGTAGGGGCAATCAGCCCCAGCATTTT. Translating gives CASGFPGGGRGNQPQHF.